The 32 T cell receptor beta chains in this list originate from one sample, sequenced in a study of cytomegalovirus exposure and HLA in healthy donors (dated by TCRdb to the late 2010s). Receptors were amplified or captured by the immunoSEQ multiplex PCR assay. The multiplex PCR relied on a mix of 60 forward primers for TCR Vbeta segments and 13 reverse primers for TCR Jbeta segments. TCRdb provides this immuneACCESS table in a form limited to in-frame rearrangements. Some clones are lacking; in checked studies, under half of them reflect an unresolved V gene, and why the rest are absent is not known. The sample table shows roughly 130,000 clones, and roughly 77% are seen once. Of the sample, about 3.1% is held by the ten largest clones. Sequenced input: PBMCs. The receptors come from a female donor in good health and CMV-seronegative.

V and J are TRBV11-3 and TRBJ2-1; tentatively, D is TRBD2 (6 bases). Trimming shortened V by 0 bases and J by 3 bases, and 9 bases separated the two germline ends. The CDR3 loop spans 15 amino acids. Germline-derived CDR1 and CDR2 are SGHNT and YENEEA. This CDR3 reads CASSLEQGLYNEQFF. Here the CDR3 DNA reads TGTGCCAGCAGCTTAGAGCAGGGACTCTACAATGAGCAGTTCTTC.

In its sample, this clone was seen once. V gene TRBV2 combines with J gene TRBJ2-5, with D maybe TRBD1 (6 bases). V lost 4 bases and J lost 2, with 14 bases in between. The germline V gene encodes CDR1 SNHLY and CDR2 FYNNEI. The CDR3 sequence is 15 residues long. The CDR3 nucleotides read TGTGCCAGCAGTGTAGGGGGTGACAGGCAAGAGACCCAGTACTTC. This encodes CASSVGGDRQETQYF.

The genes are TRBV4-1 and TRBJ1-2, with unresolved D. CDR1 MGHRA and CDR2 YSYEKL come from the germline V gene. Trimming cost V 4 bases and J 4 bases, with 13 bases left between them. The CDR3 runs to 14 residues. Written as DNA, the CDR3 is TGCGCCAGCAGCCGATATCCGCCCGGCTATGGCTACACCTTC. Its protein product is CASSRYPPGYGYTF.

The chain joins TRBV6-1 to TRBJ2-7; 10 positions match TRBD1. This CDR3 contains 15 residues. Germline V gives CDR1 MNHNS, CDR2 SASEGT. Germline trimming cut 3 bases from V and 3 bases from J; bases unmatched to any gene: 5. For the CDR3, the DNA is TGTGCCAGCAGTGATGGACAGGGGGGCTACTACGAGCAGTACTTC. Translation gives CASSDGQGGYYEQYF.

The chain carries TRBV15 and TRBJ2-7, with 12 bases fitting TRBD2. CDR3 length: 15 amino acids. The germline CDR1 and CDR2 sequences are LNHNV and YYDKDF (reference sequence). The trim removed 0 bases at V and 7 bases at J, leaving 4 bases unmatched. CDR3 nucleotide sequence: TGTGCCACCAGCAGAGAACTAGCGGGAGGAGGTGAGCAGTACTTC. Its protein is CATSRELAGGGEQYF.

The CDR3 spells CASSQQGGIGNTIYF. In nucleotides, the CDR3 is TGCGCCAGCAGCCAACAGGGGGGGATTGGAAACACCATATATTTT. This rearrangement joins TRBV5-1 to TRBJ1-3; 8 nucleotides agree with TRBD1. The CDR3 extends over 15 amino acids. Germline loops: CDR1 SGHRS, CDR2 YFSETQ. J was trimmed by 3 bases and V by 4 bases; bases with no gene match: 6. The full variable domain, with the rest looked up from reference TRBV5-1 and TRBJ1-3, is KAGVTQTPRYLIKTRGQQVTLSCSPISGHRSVSWYQQTPGQGLQFLFEYFSETQRNKGNFPGRFSGRQFSNSRSEMNVSTLELGDSALYLCASSQQGGIGNTIYFGEGSWLTVV.

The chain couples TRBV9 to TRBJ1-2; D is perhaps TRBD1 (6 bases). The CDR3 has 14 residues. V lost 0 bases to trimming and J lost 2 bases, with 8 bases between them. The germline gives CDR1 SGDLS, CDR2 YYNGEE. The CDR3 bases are TGTGCCAGCAGCGTAGCTACAGGGAACTATGGCTACACCTTC. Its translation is CASSVATGNYGYTF. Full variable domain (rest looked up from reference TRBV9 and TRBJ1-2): DSGVTQTPKHLITATGQRVTLRCSPRSGDLSVYWYQQSLDQGLQFLIQYYNGEERAKGNILERFSAQQFPDLHSELNLSSLELGDSALYFCASSVATGNYGYTFGSGTRLTVV.

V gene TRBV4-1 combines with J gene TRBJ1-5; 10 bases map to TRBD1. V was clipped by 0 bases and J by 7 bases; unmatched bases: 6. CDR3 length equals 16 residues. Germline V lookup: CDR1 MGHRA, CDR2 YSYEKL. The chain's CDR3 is CASSQEGTGARQPQHF. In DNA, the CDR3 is TGCGCCAGCAGCCAAGAGGGGACAGGGGCTAGGCAGCCCCAGCATTTT.

The CDR3 loop is CASSPRRGATNEKLFF. The CDR3 DNA sequence: TGTGCCAGCAGCCCCAGACGGGGGGCAACTAATGAAAAACTGTTTTTT. The chain combines TRBV9 with TRBJ1-4, with D possibly being TRBD1 (5 bases). This CDR3 is built from 16 residues. V was trimmed by 4 bases and J by 0 bases, leaving 13 bases between them. Germline V gene sequence: CDR1 SGDLS, CDR2 YYNGEE.

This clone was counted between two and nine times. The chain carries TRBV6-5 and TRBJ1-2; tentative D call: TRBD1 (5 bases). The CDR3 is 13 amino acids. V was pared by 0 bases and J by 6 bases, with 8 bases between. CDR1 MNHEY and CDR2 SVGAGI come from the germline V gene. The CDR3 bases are TGTGCCAGCAGTTACTCCGGGACTGATGGCTACACCTTC. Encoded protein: CASSYSGTDGYTF.

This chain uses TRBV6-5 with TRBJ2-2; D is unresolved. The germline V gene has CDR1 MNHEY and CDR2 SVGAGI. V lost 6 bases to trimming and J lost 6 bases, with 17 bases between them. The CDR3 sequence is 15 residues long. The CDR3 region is CASSGGGKTPGELFF. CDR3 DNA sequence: TGTGCCAGCAGCGGCGGTGGCAAAACCCCCGGGGAGCTGTTTTTT.

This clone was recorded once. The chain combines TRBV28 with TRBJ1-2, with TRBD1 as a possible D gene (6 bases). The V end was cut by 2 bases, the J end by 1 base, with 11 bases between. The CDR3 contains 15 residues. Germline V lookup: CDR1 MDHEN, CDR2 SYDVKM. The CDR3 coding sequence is TGTGCCAGCAGTTTAGGGGGCGCGGGTAACTATGGCTACACCTTC. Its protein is CASSLGGAGNYGYTF.

The CDR3 spells CASTRTVGSNQPQHF. The DNA of the CDR3 is TGTGCCAGTACTAGGACAGTCGGGAGCAATCAGCCCCAGCATTTT. This sequence joins TRBV19 and TRBJ1-5; weak D call: TRBD1 (6 bases). V was pared by 7 bases and J by 1 base, with 14 bases between. Germline assignment: CDR1 LNHDA and CDR2 SQIVND (reference sequence). This CDR3 contains 15 residues. Variable domain in full (rest from reference TRBV19 and TRBJ1-5): DGGITQSPKYLFRKEGQNVTLSCEQNLNHDAMYWYRQDPGQGLRLIYYSQIVNDFQKGDIAEGYSVSREKKESFPLTVTSAQKNPTAFYLCASTRTVGSNQPQHFGDGTRLSIL.

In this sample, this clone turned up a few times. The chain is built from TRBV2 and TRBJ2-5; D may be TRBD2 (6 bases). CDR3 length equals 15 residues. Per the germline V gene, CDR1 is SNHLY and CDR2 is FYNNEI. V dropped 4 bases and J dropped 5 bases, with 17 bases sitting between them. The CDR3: CASSVARGRVETQYF. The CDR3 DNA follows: TGTGCCAGCAGTGTTGCGCGGGGCCGGGTGGAGACCCAGTACTTC.

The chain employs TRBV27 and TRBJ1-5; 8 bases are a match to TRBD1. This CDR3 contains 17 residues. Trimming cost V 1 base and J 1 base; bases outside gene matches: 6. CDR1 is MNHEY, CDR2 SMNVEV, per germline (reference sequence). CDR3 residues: CASSLYGQGHSNQPQHF. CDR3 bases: TGTGCCAGCAGTTTATACGGACAGGGACACAGCAATCAGCCCCAGCATTTT.

The CDR3 spells CASSFGGTSTTDTQYF. In nucleotides, the CDR3 is TGCGCCAGCAGCTTCGGGGGGACTAGTACCACAGATACGCAGTATTTT. The chain combines TRBV5-1 with TRBJ2-3; TRBD2 aligns across 8 bases. V lost 2 bases, J lost 2 bases, and 7 bases stayed unmatched. CDR3 length: 16 residues. Germline lookup yields CDR1 SGHRS and CDR2 YFSETQ.

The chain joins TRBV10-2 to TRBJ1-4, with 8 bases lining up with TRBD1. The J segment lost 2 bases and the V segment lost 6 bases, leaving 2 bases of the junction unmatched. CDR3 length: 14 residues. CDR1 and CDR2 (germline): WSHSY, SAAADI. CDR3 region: CASSQGATNEKLFF. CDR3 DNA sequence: TGCGCCAGCAGCCAGGGGGCCACTAATGAAAAACTGTTTTTT.

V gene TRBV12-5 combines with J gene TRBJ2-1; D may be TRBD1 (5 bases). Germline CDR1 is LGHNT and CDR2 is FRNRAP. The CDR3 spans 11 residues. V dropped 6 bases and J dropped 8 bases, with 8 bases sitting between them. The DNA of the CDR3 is TGTGCTAGTGGCTTAGGGGATGAGCAGTTCTTC. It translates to CASGLGDEQFF. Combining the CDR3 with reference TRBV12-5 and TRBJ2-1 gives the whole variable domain DARVTQTPRHKVTEMGQEVTMRCQPILGHNTVFWYRQTMMQGLELLAYFRNRAPLDDSGMPKDRFSAEMPDATLATLKIQPSEPRDSAVYFCASGLGDEQFFGPGTRLTVL.

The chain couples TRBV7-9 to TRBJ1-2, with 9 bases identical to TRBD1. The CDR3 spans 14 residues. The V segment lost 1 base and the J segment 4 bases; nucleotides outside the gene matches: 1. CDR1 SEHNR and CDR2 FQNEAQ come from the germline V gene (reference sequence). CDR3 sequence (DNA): TGTGCCAGCAGCTTAGGGACAGGGGCCTATGGCTACACCTTC. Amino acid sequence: CASSLGTGAYGYTF.

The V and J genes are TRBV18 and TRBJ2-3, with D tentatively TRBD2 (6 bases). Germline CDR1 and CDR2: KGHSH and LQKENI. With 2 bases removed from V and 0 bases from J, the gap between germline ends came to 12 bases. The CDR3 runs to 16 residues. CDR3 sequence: CASSPRQGGSTDTQYF. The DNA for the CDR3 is TGTGCCAGCTCACCAAGGCAGGGAGGTAGCACAGATACGCAGTATTTT.

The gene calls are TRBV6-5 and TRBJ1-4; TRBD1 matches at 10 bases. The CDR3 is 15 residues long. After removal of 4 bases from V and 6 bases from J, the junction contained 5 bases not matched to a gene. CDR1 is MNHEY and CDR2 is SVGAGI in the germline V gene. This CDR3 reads CASSSWTGGDEKLFF. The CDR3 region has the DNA TGTGCCAGCAGTTCCTGGACAGGGGGAGATGAAAAACTGTTTTTT.

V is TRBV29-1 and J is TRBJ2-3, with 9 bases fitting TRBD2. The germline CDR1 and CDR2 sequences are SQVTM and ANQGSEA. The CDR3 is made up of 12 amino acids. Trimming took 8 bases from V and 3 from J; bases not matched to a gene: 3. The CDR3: CSISGSTDTQYF. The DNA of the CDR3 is TGCAGCATTAGCGGGAGTACAGATACGCAGTATTTT.

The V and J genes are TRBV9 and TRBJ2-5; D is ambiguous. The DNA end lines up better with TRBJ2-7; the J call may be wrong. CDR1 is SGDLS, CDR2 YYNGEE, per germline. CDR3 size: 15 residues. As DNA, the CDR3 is TGTGCCAGCAGCGTTGGAACCACCCGCGACTACGAGCAGTACTTC. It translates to CASSVGTTRDYEQYF.

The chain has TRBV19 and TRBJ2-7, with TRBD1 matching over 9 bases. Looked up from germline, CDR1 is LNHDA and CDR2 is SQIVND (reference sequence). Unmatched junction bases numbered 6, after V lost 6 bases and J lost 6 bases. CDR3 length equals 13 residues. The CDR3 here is CASRKDRGFEQYF. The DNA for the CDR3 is TGTGCCAGTAGGAAGGACAGGGGCTTCGAGCAGTACTTC.

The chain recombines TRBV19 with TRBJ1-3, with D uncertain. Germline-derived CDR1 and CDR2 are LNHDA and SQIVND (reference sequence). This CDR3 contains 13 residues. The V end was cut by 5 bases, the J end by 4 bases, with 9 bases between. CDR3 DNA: TGTGCCAGTAGTCTGGCCGGGGGAAACACCATATATTTT. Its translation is CASSLAGGNTIYF.

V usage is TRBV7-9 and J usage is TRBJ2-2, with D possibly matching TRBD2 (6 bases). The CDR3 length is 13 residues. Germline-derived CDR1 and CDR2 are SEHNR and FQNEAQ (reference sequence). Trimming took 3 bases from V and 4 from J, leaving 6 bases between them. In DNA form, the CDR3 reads TGTGCCAGCAGCTTCGGGGGCACCGGGGAGCTGTTTTTT. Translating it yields CASSFGGTGELFF.

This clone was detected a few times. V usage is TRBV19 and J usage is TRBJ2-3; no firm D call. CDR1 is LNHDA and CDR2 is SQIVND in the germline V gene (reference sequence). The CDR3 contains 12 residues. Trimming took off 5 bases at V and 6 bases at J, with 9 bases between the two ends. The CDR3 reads CASSPAMDTQYF. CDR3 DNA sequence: TGTGCCAGTAGTCCCGCGATGGATACGCAGTATTTT.

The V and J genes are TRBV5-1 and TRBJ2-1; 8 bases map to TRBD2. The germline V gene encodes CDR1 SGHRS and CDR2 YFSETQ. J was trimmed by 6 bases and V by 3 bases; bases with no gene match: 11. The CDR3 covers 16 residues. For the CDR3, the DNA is TGCGCCAGCAGCTCGAGCCTTCCGGGGGGGGTCAATGAGCAGTTCTTC. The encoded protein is CASSSSLPGGVNEQFF.

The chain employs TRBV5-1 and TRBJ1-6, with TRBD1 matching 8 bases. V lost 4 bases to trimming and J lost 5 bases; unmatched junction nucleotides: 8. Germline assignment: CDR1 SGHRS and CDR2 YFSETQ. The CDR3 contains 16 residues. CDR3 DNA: TGCGCCAGCAGCCTGACAGGGGATGGAGATAATTCACCCCTCCACTTT. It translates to CASSLTGDGDNSPLHF.

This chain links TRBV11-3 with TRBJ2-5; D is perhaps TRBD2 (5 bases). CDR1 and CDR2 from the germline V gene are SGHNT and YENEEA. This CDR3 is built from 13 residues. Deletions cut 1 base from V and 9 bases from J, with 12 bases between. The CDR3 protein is CASSLGPEEAQYF. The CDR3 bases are TGTGCCAGCAGCTTAGGTCCAGAGGAGGCCCAGTACTTC.

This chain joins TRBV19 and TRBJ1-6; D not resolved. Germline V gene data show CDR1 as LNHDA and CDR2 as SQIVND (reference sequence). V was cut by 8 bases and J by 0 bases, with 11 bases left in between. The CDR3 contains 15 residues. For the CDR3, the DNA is TGTGCCAGTTCCGACACTTCCTCCTATAATTCACCCCTCCACTTT. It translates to CASSDTSSYNSPLHF.

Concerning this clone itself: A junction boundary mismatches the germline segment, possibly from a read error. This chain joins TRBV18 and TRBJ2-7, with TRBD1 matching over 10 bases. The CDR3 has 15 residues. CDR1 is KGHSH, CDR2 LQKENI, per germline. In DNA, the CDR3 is TGTGCCAGCTCCCCACGGACAGGGGGGGCCTACGAGCAGTACTTC. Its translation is CASSPRTGGAYEQYF.